The clone carrying this TCR beta chain was observed once. This table comes from immunoSEQ multiplex PCR, and its TCRdb copy is limited to in-frame clones, with some not included. Among roughly 140,000 clones listed, approximately 84% were seen once. The data stem from a study of blood T cell repertoires in COVID-19. V lost 7 bases to trimming and J lost 6 bases; unmatched junction nucleotides: 8. The germline V gene encodes CDR1 MNHEY and CDR2 SVGAGI. This CDR3 comprises 14 residues. This TCR derives from a woman of 80 years or more in a cohort sampled during active or convalescent COVID-19. The genes are TRBV6-5 and TRBJ2-1; 8 positions match TRBD1. Material: peripheral blood. CDR3 sequence: CASTPGQGVNEQFF. CDR3 coding DNA: TGTGCCAGCACCCCTGGACAGGGCGTCAATGAGCAGTTCTTC.